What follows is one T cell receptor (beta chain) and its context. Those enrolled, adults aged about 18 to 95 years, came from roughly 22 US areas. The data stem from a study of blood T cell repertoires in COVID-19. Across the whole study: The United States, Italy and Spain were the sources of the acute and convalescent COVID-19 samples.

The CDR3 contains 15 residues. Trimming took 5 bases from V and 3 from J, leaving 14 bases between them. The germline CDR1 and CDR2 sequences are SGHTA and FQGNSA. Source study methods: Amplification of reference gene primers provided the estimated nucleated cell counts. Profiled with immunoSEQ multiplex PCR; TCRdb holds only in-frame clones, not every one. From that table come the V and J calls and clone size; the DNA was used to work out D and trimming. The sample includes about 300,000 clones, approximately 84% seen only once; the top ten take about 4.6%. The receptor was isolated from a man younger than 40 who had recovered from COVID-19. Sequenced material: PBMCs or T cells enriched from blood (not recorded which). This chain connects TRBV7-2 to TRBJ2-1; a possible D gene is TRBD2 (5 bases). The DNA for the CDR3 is TGTGCCAGCAGCAGGGAGACCGGGTACTACAATGAGCAGTTCTTC. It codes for CASSRETGYYNEQFF.